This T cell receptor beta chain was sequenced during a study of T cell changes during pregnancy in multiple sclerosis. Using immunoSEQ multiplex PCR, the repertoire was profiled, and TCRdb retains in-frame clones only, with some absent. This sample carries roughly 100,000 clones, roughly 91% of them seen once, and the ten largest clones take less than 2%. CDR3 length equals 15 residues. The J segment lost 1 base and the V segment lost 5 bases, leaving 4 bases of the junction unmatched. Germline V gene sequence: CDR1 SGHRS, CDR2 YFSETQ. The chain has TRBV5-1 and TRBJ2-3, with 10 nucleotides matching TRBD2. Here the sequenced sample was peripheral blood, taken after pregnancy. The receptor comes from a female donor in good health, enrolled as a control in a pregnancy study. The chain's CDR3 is CASRRLAGRTDTQYF. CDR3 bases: TGCGCCAGCAGGCGACTAGCGGGCCGCACAGATACGCAGTATTTT.